The clone carrying this T cell receptor (beta chain) was seen just once. The target antigen is unknown. These data come from a study of immune evolution from preneoplasia to lung adenocarcinoma. Study-level points and caveats: Highest clonality occurred in KRAS-mutant, not EGFR-mutant or double wild-type, nodules. Top clone frequencies peaked in normal lung, apparently declining through invasive adenocarcinoma. Normal lung had highest clonality; later lesions appeared denser, more diverse.

Germline V gives CDR1 MNHEY, CDR2 SMNVEV (reference sequence). V gave up 5 bases and J gave up 0 bases, with 14 bases separating them. The CDR3 is 16 residues long. The method was immunoSEQ multiplex PCR; TCRdb's version includes in-frame clones alone and lacks a portion of them. The sample consists of 39,000 or so clones, approximately 80% of them appearing once. The clonotype was recovered from a person aged 55-75 years with lung adenocarcinoma. This rearrangement joins TRBV27 to TRBJ1-5; possibly TRBD1 for D (5 bases). The sequencing sample was made of FFPE invasive lung adenocarcinoma tissue. The CDR3 is CASSPWGGDSNQPQHF. The CDR3 nucleotides are TGTGCCAGCAGTCCCTGGGGGGGGGATAGCAATCAGCCCCAGCATTTT.